A single sample is the source of the 5 T cell receptor beta chains below, sequenced in a study of T cells in Graves' hyperthyroidism and ophthalmopathy. Template material for amplifying TCR beta CDR3 regions consisted of RNA transcripts. TCR CDR3 regions were first amplified by RT-PCR with HTBI primers. TCRdb itself ran the multiplex PCR reads through MiXCR, one entry per CDR3 protein. This sample has approximately 400,000 distinct CDR3 sequences; roughly 14% occur once, and the top ten carry roughly an eighth. Sequenced input: blood. These receptors were collected from a woman under 30 with Graves' hyperthyroidism.

The chain employs TRBV20-1 and TRBJ2-1; 13 bases align to TRBD2. Looked up from germline, CDR1 is DFQATT and CDR2 is SNEGSKA (reference sequence). The CDR3 length is 16 residues. Losses at the gene ends were 3 bases for V and 6 bases for J; bases not matched to a gene: 8. The chain's CDR3 is CSASFGLAGVSNEQFF. For the CDR3, the DNA is TGCAGTGCTAGCTTCGGACTAGCGGGAGTATCCAATGAGCAGTTCTTC.

In its sample, this clonotype was seen many times. This rearrangement joins TRBV6-1 to TRBJ2-3; TRBD2 matches at 9 bases. Germline V gene sequence: CDR1 MNHNS, CDR2 SASEGT. The CDR3 is 15 amino acids. The trim removed 7 bases at V and 6 bases at J, leaving 11 bases unmatched. CDR3 residues: CASTPSGRISDTQYF. The CDR3 DNA reads as TGTGCCAGCACCCCAAGCGGGAGGATTAGCGATACGCAGTATTTT.

This clonotype was detected ten times or more. The chain joins TRBV3-1 to TRBJ1-1; no clear D gene. V gave up 3 bases and J gave up 1 base, with 0 bases separating them. CDR3 length: 11 residues. CDR1 is LGHDT, CDR2 YNNKEL, per germline (reference sequence). The CDR3 DNA is TGTGCCAGCAGCCAGAACACTGAAGCTTTCTTT. Its protein is CASSQNTEAFF.

This clonotype appeared a few times. The chain carries TRBV5-1 and TRBJ2-7, with 11 bases aligning to TRBD1. Germline CDR1 reads SGHRS; CDR2 reads YFSETQ. V lost 2 bases to trimming and J lost 2 bases; unmatched junction nucleotides: 6. The CDR3 spans 16 residues. CDR3 sequence: CASSFSGQGAPYEQYF. DNA for the CDR3: TGCGCCAGCAGCTTCAGTGGACAGGGGGCTCCCTACGAGCAGTACTTC.

A note on this clonotype: This may stem from a read error, because a much larger clone lies one nucleotide away. This chain uses TRBV15 with TRBJ1-1, with D perhaps TRBD1 (5 bases). The germline gives CDR1 LNHNV, CDR2 YYDKDF (reference sequence). The CDR3 spans 15 residues. In DNA, the CDR3 is TGTGCCACCAGCGGGGGATATACTTTGGGCACTGAAGCTCTCTTT. It yields the protein CATSGGYTLGTEALF.